Listed here are 2 T cell receptor beta chains from one sample, sequenced in a study of T cell responses to AZD1222 COVID-19 vaccine. The repertoire was sequenced with immunoSEQ multiplex PCR; TCRdb's copy has only in-frame clones and lacks some. The data show more than 110,000 clones, around 90% seen once. The sequencing here drew on peripheral blood, taken on day 0 of AZD1222 vaccination. Source of these receptors: an adult in good health.

In its sample, this clone was seen once. The genes are TRBV27 and TRBJ1-6; no clear D gene. Germline CDR1 and CDR2: MNHEY and SMNVEV (reference sequence). Deletions cut 8 bases from V and 9 bases from J, with 17 bases between. The CDR3 is made up of 14 amino acids. The CDR3 loop is CASSLTPDGSPLHF. CDR3 sequence (DNA): TGTGCCAGCTCCCTTACTCCGGATGGTTCACCCCTCCACTTT.

The J gene is TRBJ1-1, the V gene TRBV27; D gene uncertain. The CDR3 has 13 residues. Trimming shortened V by 4 bases and J by 0 bases, and 6 bases separated the two germline ends. The germline V gene encodes CDR1 MNHEY and CDR2 SMNVEV (reference sequence). CDR3 region: CASSSYLNTEAFF. Here the CDR3 DNA reads TGTGCCAGCAGTTCGTACCTGAACACTGAAGCTTTCTTT.